Below, 23 T cell receptor beta chains from the same sample are listed, as sequenced in a study of cytomegalovirus exposure and HLA in healthy donors. The PCR used 60 Vbeta and 13 Jbeta primers. The method was immunoSEQ multiplex PCR; TCRdb's version includes in-frame clones alone and lacks a portion of them. The data contain around 40,000 clones, 70% to 80% of them singletons. The source material was PBMCs. Every receptor here comes from a woman aged 30 to 39 in good health and CMV-seronegative.

Comment on this clone: One end of the junction fails to match germline, which may point to a read error. The gene calls are TRBV5-1 and TRBJ2-7; 11 bases fit TRBD2. The CDR3 length is 15 residues. CDR1 and CDR2 from the germline V gene are SGHRS and YFSETQ. The CDR3 sequence is CASSPSSGRSSEQYF. The CDR3 coding sequence is TGCGCCAGCAGCCCATCTAGCGGGAGGTCCTCCGAGCAGTACTTC.

V is TRBV19 and J is TRBJ2-1; a possible D gene is TRBD2 (5 bases). Germline V gene lookup returns CDR1 LNHDA and CDR2 SQIVND (reference sequence). The V end lost 3 bases, the J end lost 9 bases, and 12 bases lay between the germline ends. The CDR3 contains 13 residues. Here the CDR3 reads CASSISIAFEQFF. As DNA, the CDR3 is TGTGCCAGTAGTATTTCAATAGCGTTTGAGCAGTTCTTC.

This chain joins TRBV6-1 and TRBJ2-3; 9 bases fit TRBD2. The CDR3 extends over 15 amino acids. Looked up from germline, CDR1 is MNHNS and CDR2 is SASEGT. Losses at the gene ends were 2 bases for V and 6 bases for J; bases not matched to a gene: 6. The CDR3 DNA reads TGTGCCAGCAGTGAAATAGCGGGAGTGTGGGATACGCAGTATTTT. This gives the protein CASSEIAGVWDTQYF.

This chain joins TRBV10-3 and TRBJ1-4, with a weak D call TRBD1 (6 bases). CDR1 and CDR2 from the germline V gene are ENHRY and SYGVKD. V was trimmed by 0 bases and J by 7 bases, leaving 15 bases between them. The CDR3 consists of 16 residues. CDR3 bases: TGTGCCATCAGTGAGTCCGGACAGTTCGAGGGTGAAAAACTGTTTTTT. Protein product: CAISESGQFEGEKLFF.

This clone was found a few times. V gene TRBV6-5 combines with J gene TRBJ2-3; D is perhaps TRBD1 (5 bases). The CDR3 is 13 amino acids. Germline lookup yields CDR1 MNHEY and CDR2 SVGAGI. The CDR3, as DNA: TGTTCAGTTACAGGAGCTGGCACAGATACGCAGTATTTT. Its translation is CSVTGAGTDTQYF.

CDR3 amino acids: CASSERGAGAIGNEQFF. CDR3 nucleotide sequence: TGTGCCAGCTCCGAAAGGGGGGCGGGAGCGATAGGCAATGAGCAGTTCTTC. This chain uses TRBV4-2 with TRBJ2-1, with D tentatively TRBD2 (7 bases). The CDR3 spans 17 residues. The V gene lost 8 bases and the J gene lost 6 bases, with 26 bases spanning the gap. Looked up from germline, CDR1 is LGHNA and CDR2 is YNFKEQ.

The chain joins TRBV2 to TRBJ2-5; 12 positions agree with TRBD2. Germline assignment: CDR1 SNHLY and CDR2 FYNNEI. The J segment lost 4 bases and the V segment lost 7 bases, leaving 7 bases of the junction unmatched. CDR3 length: 15 residues. The CDR3 bases are TGTGCCAGCACCTCGGAGGGACTAGCGGGAGAGACCCAGTACTTC. It yields the protein CASTSEGLAGETQYF.

V is TRBV27 and J is TRBJ1-5, with D maybe TRBD1 (6 bases). Trimming pared 10 bases from V and 5 bases from J, leaving 15 bases between. Germline CDR1 MNHEY, CDR2 SMNVEV (reference sequence). This CDR3 is 13 amino acids long. The CDR3 DNA is TGTGCCACTTCGGACAGTAGATATCAGCCCCAGCATTTT. This gives the protein CATSDSRYQPQHF.

This chain uses TRBV10-3 with TRBJ2-2, with TRBD2 matching over 9 bases. The CDR3 loop spans 17 amino acids. The J segment lost 4 bases and the V segment lost 11 bases, leaving 17 bases of the junction unmatched. Germline lookup yields CDR1 ENHRY and CDR2 SYGVKD. CDR3 in amino acids: CASRGSGRRVATGELFF. CDR3 nucleotides: TGTGCCTCCAGGGGAAGCGGGAGGCGCGTTGCCACCGGGGAGCTGTTTTTT.

This sequence joins TRBV6-6 and TRBJ2-1, with D perhaps TRBD1 (7 bases). The CDR3 is 13 amino acids. V lost 6 bases and J 7 bases, leaving 13 bases between the germline ends. Germline V gene data show CDR1 as MNHNY and CDR2 as SVGAGI (reference sequence). In DNA, the CDR3 is TGTGCCAGCAGCCGCGGGACAGAGAATGAGCAGTTCTTC. As protein: CASSRGTENEQFF.

This chain uses TRBV6-5 with TRBJ1-2, with a possible D match to TRBD1 (6 bases). The CDR3 has 11 amino acids. With 6 bases removed from V and 8 bases from J, the gap between germline ends came to 10 bases. The germline CDR1 and CDR2 sequences are MNHEY and SVGAGI. CDR3 in DNA: TGTGCCAGCAGGGCAGGGGACGGCTACACCTTC. Encoded protein: CASRAGDGYTF.

The V and J genes are TRBV6-1 and TRBJ1-6, with D possibly TRBD1 on 5 matching bases. The CDR3 has 13 amino acids. Per the germline V gene, CDR1 is MNHNS and CDR2 is SASEGT. Trimming stripped 9 bases from V and 5 bases from J, with 11 bases between. CDR3 in DNA: TGTGCCAGTCAGACAGACCATAATTCACCCCTCCACTTT. This gives the protein CASQTDHNSPLHF.

The V call is TRBV5-4, the J call TRBJ2-1; perhaps TRBD2 as D (5 bases). Trimming cost V 1 base and J 0 bases, with 11 bases left between them. Germline V gives CDR1 SGHNT, CDR2 YYREEE (reference sequence). The CDR3 extends over 16 amino acids. The CDR3: CASSLLAQSSYNEQFF. In nucleotides, the CDR3 is TGTGCCAGCAGCTTGTTAGCGCAAAGCTCCTACAATGAGCAGTTCTTC.

V gene TRBV10-1 combines with J gene TRBJ1-6, with D tentatively TRBD1 (5 bases). Trimming removed 6 bases at V and 5 bases at J, with 17 bases between. The CDR3 covers 16 residues. Germline lookup yields CDR1 WNHNN and CDR2 SYGVQD (reference sequence). This CDR3 is CASRRGNQANNSPLHF. The CDR3 DNA reads as TGCGCCAGCAGAAGGGGCAACCAGGCCAATAATTCACCCCTCCACTTT.

This sequence joins TRBV7-3 and TRBJ2-3; the match to TRBD2 covers 13 bases. J was trimmed by 2 bases and V by 5 bases; bases with no gene match: 7. CDR1 SGHTA and CDR2 FQGTGA come from the germline V gene. This CDR3 is 17 amino acids long. The CDR3 DNA follows: TGTGCCAGCAGCCTCCGACTAGCGGGAGGACCCACAGATACGCAGTATTTT. It specifies CASSLRLAGGPTDTQYF.

This clone has more than one count but fewer than ten. The chain links TRBV30 to TRBJ2-1; 8 nucleotides line up with TRBD2. Germline CDR1 and CDR2: GTSNPN and SVGIG (reference sequence). The length of the CDR3 is 16 residues. V lost 0 bases and J lost 0; bases outside the gene matches: 4. CDR3 DNA: TGTGCCTGGAGTGTAAGGGGACTAGACTCCTACAATGAGCAGTTCTTC. Its translation: CAWSVRGLDSYNEQFF.

V gene TRBV28 combines with J gene TRBJ2-7; 7 bases are a match to TRBD1. The CDR3 covers 15 residues. Germline CDR1 and CDR2: MDHEN and SYDVKM. Trimming at V came to 2 bases and at J to 1 base, leaving 5 bases not matched to a gene. The chain's CDR3 is CASSLASGGSYEQYF. Here the CDR3 DNA reads TGTGCCAGCAGTTTAGCTTCAGGGGGTTCCTACGAGCAGTACTTC.

The count of this clone is one. This rearrangement joins TRBV2 to TRBJ2-1; 11 bases are a match to TRBD1. Germline CDR1 reads SNHLY; CDR2 reads FYNNEI. The CDR3 is 14 residues long. Trimming took 5 bases from V and 8 from J; bases not matched to a gene: 5. The CDR3 sequence: CASSLDRGHYEQFF. As DNA, the CDR3 is TGTGCCAGCAGTCTGGACAGGGGGCACTATGAGCAGTTCTTC.

The V gene is TRBV18, the J gene TRBJ2-7; the match to TRBD1 covers 10 bases. This CDR3 is 15 amino acids long. The ends lost 3 bases at V and 5 bases at J; junction bases unmatched: 7. In germline, CDR1 is KGHSH, CDR2 LQKENI. The CDR3 DNA sequence: TGTGCCAGCTCACCGCTCCGGGACAGGGGACACGAGCAGTACTTC. This translates into CASSPLRDRGHEQYF.

The sample holds one count of this clone. V is TRBV4-1 and J is TRBJ2-3; D may be TRBD1 (5 bases). In germline, CDR1 is MGHRA, CDR2 YSYEKL. Between the trimmed V and J ends, which lost 7 bases and 0 bases, there was a span of 23 bases. The CDR3 runs 18 residues. CDR3 coding DNA: TGCGCCAGCAAGGGGCCAGATGGAATAATCACTAGCACAGATACGCAGTATTTT. Its translation is CASKGPDGIITSTDTQYF.

The V call is TRBV6-4, the J call TRBJ2-7, with D possibly matching TRBD1 (6 bases). This CDR3 region has 13 residues. The germline V gene encodes CDR1 MRHNA and CDR2 SNTAGT. Trimming cost V 5 bases and J 5 bases, with 13 bases left between them. CDR3 sequence (DNA): TGTGCCAGCAGTAACAGGGTCCCACACGAGCAGTACTTC. Amino acids: CASSNRVPHEQYF.

The V gene is TRBV5-1, the J gene TRBJ1-2; a weak D match, TRBD1 (5 bases). Germline V gene lookup returns CDR1 SGHRS and CDR2 YFSETQ. This CDR3 comprises 15 residues. Trimming removed 3 bases at V and 6 bases at J, with 18 bases between. CDR3 nucleotide sequence: TGCGCCAGCAGCTCCCGAACCGGGGGATTCGATGGCTACACCTTC. This gives the protein CASSSRTGGFDGYTF.

The rearrangement joins TRBV30 to TRBJ2-7; 9 nucleotides agree with TRBD2. The V and J ends lost 1 base and 5 bases, in that order; junction bases with no gene match: 12. The CDR3 contains 16 residues. Germline V gene sequence: CDR1 GTSNPN, CDR2 SVGIG (reference sequence). CDR3 region: CAWSAPISGRRHEQYF. In DNA form, the CDR3 reads TGTGCCTGGAGTGCACCGATTAGCGGGAGACGCCACGAGCAGTACTTC.